This T cell receptor (beta chain) is from a study of blood T cell repertoires in COVID-19. Overall study: The samples span acute and convalescent COVID-19 from the United States, Italy and Spain. Sample material is recorded as cDNA or gDNA derived from T cells, B-cell-depleted T cells, or PBMCs.

Methods used by the authors: Amplification of reference gene primers was used by the study to estimate nucleated cell counts. Sequencing used immunoSEQ multiplex PCR; TCRdb keeps in-frame clones, though not all of them. The V and J calls and clone size are taken from that table; D and trimming were inferred from the DNA. The sample yields 300,000 to 450,000 clones, approximately 87% seen once. Followed longitudinally, the Seattle patients had been enrolled during active infection. The V gene end was trimmed by 7 bases and the J gene end by 7 bases; junction bases not matched to a gene: 14. This CDR3 is built from 16 residues. CDR1 LNHDA and CDR2 SQIVND come from the germline V gene (reference sequence).

Sequencing used peripheral blood. The chain combines TRBV19 with TRBJ1-1; 11 bases agree with TRBD1. The sequence derives from a woman aged 55 to 70 with COVID-19, enrolled during active disease. The CDR3 loop is CASTYGEDRGRVEAFF. The CDR3 coding sequence is TGTGCCAGTACCTATGGAGAGGACAGGGGGCGGGTTGAAGCTTTCTTT.